This is a list of T cell receptor beta chains from one sample in a study of patients and donors after allogeneic stem cell transplantation. TCRdb used MiXCR to reprocess the RT-PCR reads, holding one entry per CDR3 protein. The sample records roughly 960,000 distinct CDR3 sequences, about a sixth being singletons. Sequenced input: blood, either unsorted or a sorted T cell fraction (not recorded which). The receptors here all came from a human donor who was either an allogeneic HSCT recipient or a stem cell or donor lymphocyte infusion donor (not recorded which). It is not recorded whose cells these are; they may come from a transplant donor. The CDR3 runs from the conserved cysteine through the conserved F or W. The D gene is left open where the match is weak. Expanded clones get a size class; other rows say once, few or many, or leave the size out.

D | J | V | size | CDR3 | DNA
TRBD2 | TRBJ2-1 | TRBV13 | NA | CASSPTGTSSVGEQFF | TGTGCCAGCAGCCCAACCGGGACTAGCTCGGTCGGTGAGCAGTTCTTC
NA | TRBJ2-5 | TRBV6-1 | NA | CATPPGADQETQYF | TGTGCCACTCCCCCGGGGGCAGACCAAGAGACCCAGTACTTC
TRBD1 | TRBJ1-1 | TRBV6-1 | few | CASRNRGLNTEAFF | TGTGCCAGCAGAAACAGGGGACTGAACACTGAAGCTTTCTTT
NA | TRBJ1-2 | TRBV6-5 | many | CASSYRPISYGYTF | TGTGCCAGCAGTTACCGGCCAATCTCCTATGGCTACACCTTC
TRBD1 | TRBJ1-1 | TRBV29-1 | few | CSVLDRRGAFF | TGCAGCGTTTTGGACAGGAGGGGAGCTTTCTTT
NA | TRBJ1-6 | TRBV25-1 | NA | CASSESRPGGSPLHF | TGTGCCAGCAGTGAATCTAGGCCGGGTGGTTCACCCCTCCACTTT
TRBD2 | TRBJ2-1 | TRBV7-3 | NA | CASSLDPGGYNEQFF | TGTGCCAGCAGCTTAGACCCGGGGGGCTACAATGAGCAGTTCTTC
NA | TRBJ1-2 | TRBV20-1 | NA | CSDRVHYGYTF | TGCAGTGACAGGGTCCATTATGGCTACACCTTC
TRBD2 | TRBJ2-1 | TRBV11-1 | few | CASSPPSGGPTPYNEQFF | TGTGCCAGCAGCCCACCTAGCGGGGGGCCAACACCATACAATGAGCAGTTCTTC
NA | TRBJ1-1 | TRBV12-3/TRBV12-4 | many | CASSLFAAEAFF | TGTGCCAGCAGTTTATTCGCCGCTGAAGCTTTCTTT
TRBD1 | TRBJ2-2 | TRBV6-4 | few | CASSDETGAVISGELFF | TGTGCCAGCAGTGACGAGACAGGGGCAGTAATTAGCGGGGAGCTGTTTTTT
NA | TRBJ1-1 | TRBV12-3/TRBV12-4 | NA | CASSVMGLAEAFF | TGTGCCAGCAGCGTCATGGGTCTGGCTGAAGCTTTCTTT
NA | TRBJ2-2 | TRBV12-3/TRBV12-4 | few | CASSLMTYTGELFF | TGTGCCAGCAGCCTAATGACATACACCGGGGAGCTGTTTTTT
NA | TRBJ1-1 | TRBV29-1 | many | CSVPTYIGAFF | TGCAGCGTCCCGACATACATTGGCGCTTTCTTT
TRBD1 | TRBJ2-1 | TRBV9 | once | CASSVVGTGKSEQFF | TGTGCCAGCAGCGTAGTTGGGACAGGGAAGAGTGAGCAGTTCTTC
TRBD1 | TRBJ1-5 | TRBV6-1 | NA | CASSAGDRGSNQPQHF | TGTGCCAGCAGTGCCGGGGACAGGGGTAGCAATCAGCCCCAGCATTTT
NA | TRBJ1-2 | TRBV27 | NA | CASSLFRGGGYTF | TGTGCCAGCAGTTTATTCAGGGGCGGTGGCTACACCTTC
NA | TRBJ1-1 | TRBV20-1 | NA | CSALAGGRNTEAFF | TGCAGTGCTCTGGCGGGTGGGAGGAACACTGAAGCTTTCTTT
TRBD1 | TRBJ1-2 | TRBV6-1 | few | CASNRGGQGNYGYTF | TGTGCCAGCAACAGGGGTGGACAGGGGAACTATGGCTACACCTTC
NA | TRBJ2-3 | TRBV21-1 | NA | CASSKYRGSSTDTQYF | TGTGCCAGCAGCAAATACCGGGGGTCGAGCACAGATACGCAGTATTTT
TRBD2 | TRBJ2-1 | TRBV12-3/TRBV12-4 | NA | CASSPTGTRGVSYNEQFF | TGTGCCAGCAGTCCCACCGGGACTAGAGGGGTCTCCTACAATGAGCAGTTCTTC
TRBD2 | TRBJ2-2 | TRBV5-1 | NA | CASSLLSGGNTGELFF | TGCGCCAGCAGCTTACTTAGCGGGGGGAACACCGGGGAGCTGTTTTTT
NA | TRBJ2-2 | TRBV6-5 | NA | CASSYEPLRGAGELFF | TGTGCCAGCAGTTACGAACCCCTTAGGGGTGCCGGGGAGCTGTTTTTT
TRBD1 | TRBJ2-7 | TRBV20-1 | few | CSAGTGKGYEQYF | TGCAGTGCGGGGACAGGGAAGGGTTACGAGCAGTACTTC
NA | TRBJ2-4 | TRBV5-1 | few | CASSLTDFDRRNKNIQYF | TGCGCCAGCAGTTTGACTGACTTTGACAGAAGGAACAAAAACATTCAGTACTTC
TRBD2 | TRBJ2-7 | TRBV5-1 | NA | CASSWGGSTSTYEQYF | TGCGCCAGCAGCTGGGGGGGTAGCACTTCAACCTACGAGCAGTACTTC
NA | TRBJ1-4 | TRBV20-1 | NA | CSATGRGATNEKLFF | TGCAGTGCGACAGGACGGGGAGCAACTAATGAAAAACTGTTTTTT
TRBD2 | TRBJ2-3 | TRBV4-2 | NA | CASSHRLAGTDTQYF | TGTGCCAGCAGCCACAGACTAGCGGGAACAGATACGCAGTATTTT
TRBD1 | TRBJ1-5 | TRBV2 | few | CASAGGTGNQPQHF | TGTGCCAGCGCCGGTGGGACAGGGAATCAGCCCCAGCATTTT
TRBD1 | TRBJ1-5 | TRBV5-1 | many | CASSAKPGQDQPQHF | TGCGCCAGCAGCGCCAAGCCGGGACAGGATCAGCCCCAGCATTTT
TRBD2 | TRBJ2-2 | TRBV5-6 | few | CASSTGGAFTGELFF | TGTGCCAGCAGTACCGGGGGGGCCTTCACCGGGGAGCTGTTTTTT
NA | TRBJ1-1 | TRBV12-3/TRBV12-4 | NA | CASFQKQGNTEAFF | TGTGCCAGCTTCCAGAAACAGGGGAACACTGAAGCTTTCTTT
NA | TRBJ1-2 | TRBV5-1 | few | CASSLTQEHNYGYTF | TGCGCCAGCAGCTTAACACAGGAGCATAACTATGGCTACACCTTC
NA | TRBJ2-3 | TRBV28 | NA | CASSGGTLDTQYF | TGTGCCAGCTCGGGCGGTACCTTGGATACGCAGTATTTT
TRBD1 | TRBJ1-1 | TRBV6-1 | NA | CASRRQGDTEAFF | TGTGCCAGCAGGAGACAGGGAGATACTGAAGCTTTCTTT
NA | TRBJ2-7 | TRBV4-2 | NA | CASSQGMARGEQYF | TGTGCCAGCAGCCAAGGAATGGCTAGAGGCGAGCAGTACTTC
NA | TRBJ2-2 | TRBV3-1 | few | CASSQKGTGELFF | TGTGCCAGCAGCCAAAAGGGCACCGGGGAGCTGTTTTTT
NA | TRBJ2-3 | TRBV4-3 | NA | CASSQDFEWAADTQYF | TGCGCCAGCAGCCAAGATTTCGAGTGGGCGGCGGATACGCAGTATTTT
NA | TRBJ1-1 | TRBV7-3 | few | CASKADRQNTEAFF | TGTGCCAGCAAGGCGGACAGACAGAACACTGAAGCTTTCTTT
NA | TRBJ2-3 | TRBV15 | few | CATSEGTPPTDTQYF | TGTGCCACGAGTGAGGGGACCCCCCCCACAGATACGCAGTATTTT
NA | TRBJ2-3 | TRBV27 | NA | CASSPGGPDTDTQYF | TGTGCCAGCAGTCCCGGGGGGCCTGATACAGATACGCAGTATTTT
NA | TRBJ1-2 | TRBV20-1 | NA | CSARDTRAHYGYTF | TGCAGTGCTAGAGATACGAGGGCCCACTATGGCTACACCTTC
NA | TRBJ1-2 | TRBV27 | few | CASSPMGGAGGYTF | TGTGCCAGCAGTCCAATGGGTGGGGCAGGTGGCTACACCTTC
NA | TRBJ2-7 | TRBV11-2 | NA | CASSLRGDSSYEQYF | TGTGCCAGCAGCTTAAGGGGGGACAGTTCCTACGAGCAGTACTTC
TRBD1 | TRBJ2-7 | TRBV7-8 | NA | CASSPRTGANYEQYF | TGTGCCAGCAGCCCCAGGACAGGGGCAAACTACGAGCAGTACTTC
NA | TRBJ1-2 | TRBV7-2 | few | CASSSEQETYGYTF | TGTGCCAGCAGCTCAGAACAGGAGACCTATGGCTACACCTTC
TRBD1 | TRBJ2-5 | TRBV6-5 | few | CATGDRWTQYF | TGTGCCACCGGGGACAGATGGACCCAGTACTTC
TRBD1 | TRBJ2-3 | TRBV27 | NA | CASKGQGLDTQYF | TGTGCCAGCAAGGGACAGGGGTTAGATACGCAGTATTTT
NA | TRBJ2-1 | TRBV7-3 | NA | CASSRLVQVNNEQFF | TGTGCCAGCAGCCGGTTAGTACAGGTAAACAATGAGCAGTTCTTC
NA | TRBJ1-2 | TRBV21-1 | once | CASSFYWRVADYGYTF | TGTGCCAGCAGCTTTTACTGGAGGGTCGCAGACTATGGCTACACCTTC
NA | TRBJ2-1 | TRBV5-1 | NA | CASSFPVRGSSYNEQFF | TGCGCCAGCAGCTTCCCCGTTCGGGGAAGCTCCTACAATGAGCAGTTCTTC